In its sample, the clone carrying this TCR beta chain was seen a few times. The antigen remains undetermined. This CDR3 is 15 amino acids long. The V end lost 3 bases, the J end lost 4 bases, and 15 bases lay between the germline ends. Germline values: CDR1 ENHRY, CDR2 SYGVKD. The source of the sample is a study of T-cell reconstitution after alpha-beta-depleted transplantation in children. Study outcomes and limitations: One year post-transplant, T-cell counts and diversity were largely derived from T cells produced anew.

Unique molecular identifiers were incorporated into the prepared TCRbeta library. TCRdb used MiXCR to reprocess the PCR reads, holding one entry per CDR3 protein. The sample lists hundreds of thousands of distinct CDR3 sequences, roughly 8.3% seen once, with roughly a third in the top ten. This receptor was identified in a male patient aged 2 to 9 who had a stem cell transplant for acute myeloid leukemia, so the T cells may come from the graft donor. The input for sequencing was PBMCs, mostly from graft donor cells, taken 360 days after TCRalphabeta/CD19-depleted stem cell transplant. V gene TRBV10-3 combines with J gene TRBJ1-1; possible D gene TRBD1, 5 bases. CDR3 sequence: CAISDPGGGSTEAFF. DNA for the CDR3: TGTGCCATCAGTGACCCCGGGGGGGGTAGCACTGAAGCTTTCTTT.